This is a list of T cell receptor beta chains from one sample in a study of CD8 T cells in Susac syndrome. TCRdb reprocessed the immunoSEQ multiplex PCR reads via MiXCR and lists one record per CDR3 protein. The top ten hold approximately 0.1% of the sample, which has approximately 190,000 distinct CDR3 sequences, 80% to 95% seen once. The sequencing sample was made of CD4+ T cells from PBMCs. These receptors originate from a human donor in good health. Both conserved end residues are part of each CDR3. The order of the fields is clone size, V gene, J gene, D gene, CDR3 DNA, CDR3 protein. The D gene is left open where the match is weak. Only part of the rows carry a size: once, few, many, or a class if the clone is expanded.

clone_size: once; v_call: TRBV10-3; j_call: TRBJ2-2; d_call: -; cdr3_nt: TGTGCCATCAGGGGGGCACAGAACACCGGGGAGCTGTTTTTT; cdr3_aa: CAIRGAQNTGELFF
clone_size: once; v_call: TRBV7-2; j_call: TRBJ2-7; d_call: -; cdr3_nt: TGTGCCAGCAGCTTCACACCCTACGAGCAGTACTTC; cdr3_aa: CASSFTPYEQYF
clone_size: -; v_call: TRBV29-1; j_call: TRBJ2-1; d_call: TRBD1; cdr3_nt: TGCAGCGTTGAAAACAGGGGAATCTACAATGAGCAGTTCTTC; cdr3_aa: CSVENRGIYNEQFF
clone_size: -; v_call: TRBV2; j_call: TRBJ1-5; d_call: -; cdr3_nt: TGTGCCAGCAGTAGTACAGGGATTGGCAATCAGCCCCAGCATTTT; cdr3_aa: CASSSTGIGNQPQHF
clone_size: -; v_call: TRBV7-9; j_call: TRBJ1-2; d_call: TRBD1; cdr3_nt: TGTGCCAGCAGCCCCGGACAGGGGGCGAGGAACTATGGCTACACCTTC; cdr3_aa: CASSPGQGARNYGYTF
clone_size: -; v_call: TRBV29-1; j_call: TRBJ1-2; d_call: -; cdr3_nt: TGCAGCGTGCAGGGAAGGCCTTATGGCTACACCTTC; cdr3_aa: CSVQGRPYGYTF
clone_size: -; v_call: TRBV15; j_call: TRBJ1-4; d_call: -; cdr3_nt: TGTGCCACCAGCAGAGATTTTTATGAAAAACTGTTTTTT; cdr3_aa: CATSRDFYEKLFF
clone_size: -; v_call: TRBV15; j_call: TRBJ1-1; d_call: -; cdr3_nt: TGTGCCACCAGCGAGCCCTTTGTGAACACTGAAGCTTTCTTT; cdr3_aa: CATSEPFVNTEAFF
clone_size: -; v_call: TRBV6-5; j_call: TRBJ1-5; d_call: -; cdr3_nt: TGTGCCAGCAGTTACAAGGGAGGAGGAGAACAGCCCCAGCATTTT; cdr3_aa: CASSYKGGGEQPQHF
clone_size: -; v_call: TRBV6-2/TRBV6-3; j_call: TRBJ2-4; d_call: -; cdr3_nt: TGTGCCAGCAGTTCTTCTTTGACGGGACCCGTAGCCAAAAACATTCAGTACTTC; cdr3_aa: CASSSSLTGPVAKNIQYF
clone_size: -; v_call: TRBV7-2; j_call: TRBJ2-2; d_call: -; cdr3_nt: TGTGCCAGCAGCTACGACAGGCGTACCACCGGGGAGCTGTTTTTT; cdr3_aa: CASSYDRRTTGELFF
clone_size: -; v_call: TRBV7-2; j_call: TRBJ2-4; d_call: TRBD1; cdr3_nt: TGTGCCAGCAGCTTAGGGCGGACAGGGAACATTCAGTACTTC; cdr3_aa: CASSLGRTGNIQYF
clone_size: -; v_call: TRBV19; j_call: TRBJ2-5; d_call: TRBD2; cdr3_nt: TGTGCCAGGACCTTAGCGGGGGCCCAAGAGACCCAGTACTTC; cdr3_aa: CARTLAGAQETQYF
clone_size: once; v_call: TRBV7-9; j_call: TRBJ2-7; d_call: -; cdr3_nt: TGTGCCAGCAGCCCTGAACCCTACGAGCAGTACTTC; cdr3_aa: CASSPEPYEQYF
clone_size: -; v_call: TRBV9; j_call: TRBJ2-2; d_call: -; cdr3_nt: TGTGCCAGCAGCGCCGCGACGGGGGACACCGGGGAGCTGTTTTTT; cdr3_aa: CASSAATGDTGELFF
clone_size: -; v_call: TRBV5-1; j_call: TRBJ2-3; d_call: -; cdr3_nt: TGCGCCAGCAGCTTGGCCTCGGGGCCCACAGATACGCAGTATTTT; cdr3_aa: CASSLASGPTDTQYF
clone_size: -; v_call: TRBV11-2; j_call: TRBJ1-2; d_call: -; cdr3_nt: TGTGCCAGCAGCGCACAGGGTTTCCCTCCTGGCTACACCTTC; cdr3_aa: CASSAQGFPPGYTF
clone_size: -; v_call: TRBV5-1; j_call: TRBJ1-2; d_call: -; cdr3_nt: TGCGCCAGCAGCCCAGACCCCTCGGCTGGCTACACCTTC; cdr3_aa: CASSPDPSAGYTF
clone_size: once; v_call: TRBV20-1; j_call: TRBJ1-5; d_call: -; cdr3_nt: TGCAGTGCTCCTATCCTCGGGAAGGCTGCCAATCAGCCCCAGCATTTT; cdr3_aa: CSAPILGKAANQPQHF
clone_size: -; v_call: TRBV10-3; j_call: TRBJ2-1; d_call: TRBD2; cdr3_nt: TGTGCCATCCAGAACGGGCGGGGGGCGTACAATGAGCAGTTCTTC; cdr3_aa: CAIQNGRGAYNEQFF
clone_size: -; v_call: TRBV6-5; j_call: TRBJ1-3; d_call: -; cdr3_nt: TGTGCCAGCAGTTTGTCCGGGATCTCTGGAAACACCATATATTTT; cdr3_aa: CASSLSGISGNTIYF
clone_size: -; v_call: TRBV25-1; j_call: TRBJ1-6; d_call: -; cdr3_nt: TGTGCCAGCAGCGCCGACTCCTATAATTCACCCCTCCACTTT; cdr3_aa: CASSADSYNSPLHF
clone_size: -; v_call: TRBV5-1; j_call: TRBJ2-3; d_call: TRBD2; cdr3_nt: TGCGCCAGCAGTGGGAGCGGGGGACCCACAGATACGCAGTATTTT; cdr3_aa: CASSGSGGPTDTQYF
clone_size: once; v_call: TRBV20-1; j_call: TRBJ2-1; d_call: TRBD2; cdr3_nt: TGCAGTGCTAGTCCAGCGGGGGGATCCTACAATGAGCAGTTCTTC; cdr3_aa: CSASPAGGSYNEQFF
clone_size: -; v_call: TRBV2; j_call: TRBJ1-6; d_call: -; cdr3_nt: TGTGCCAGCAGTGAAGTCGGATGGTCACGGAATAATTCACCCCTCCACTTT; cdr3_aa: CASSEVGWSRNNSPLHF
clone_size: -; v_call: TRBV3-1; j_call: TRBJ2-3; d_call: -; cdr3_nt: TGTGCCAGCAGCCAAGGGATGACAGGAGGTATGGATACGCAGTATTTT; cdr3_aa: CASSQGMTGGMDTQYF
clone_size: -; v_call: TRBV6-6; j_call: TRBJ1-1; d_call: -; cdr3_nt: TGTGCCAGCAGAATGACTGAAGCTTTCTTT; cdr3_aa: CASRMTEAFF
clone_size: -; v_call: TRBV20-1; j_call: TRBJ2-2; d_call: TRBD2; cdr3_nt: TGCAGTGCTATCGATCTAGCGGGGGGTAACACCGGGGAGCTGTTTTTT; cdr3_aa: CSAIDLAGGNTGELFF
clone_size: -; v_call: TRBV19; j_call: TRBJ1-2; d_call: -; cdr3_nt: TGTGCCACCTCTTGGGGGAGAGACGCCGTCTATGGCTACACCTTC; cdr3_aa: CATSWGRDAVYGYTF
clone_size: -; v_call: TRBV7-2; j_call: TRBJ1-6; d_call: -; cdr3_nt: TGTGCCAGCAGCCTCCGGGGAGAGAATTCACCCCTCCACTTT; cdr3_aa: CASSLRGENSPLHF
clone_size: -; v_call: TRBV20-1; j_call: TRBJ2-3; d_call: -; cdr3_nt: TGCAGTGCTAGCCGCCACGGGGATACGCAGTATTTT; cdr3_aa: CSASRHGDTQYF
clone_size: -; v_call: TRBV29-1; j_call: TRBJ1-2; d_call: TRBD1; cdr3_nt: TGCAGCGTTCAGGGAGGACAGGGGATATATGGCTACACCTTC; cdr3_aa: CSVQGGQGIYGYTF
clone_size: -; v_call: TRBV7-9; j_call: TRBJ2-3; d_call: -; cdr3_nt: TGTGCCAGCAGCTACATCACAGATACGCAGTATTTT; cdr3_aa: CASSYITDTQYF
clone_size: -; v_call: TRBV5-6; j_call: TRBJ2-2; d_call: -; cdr3_nt: TGTGCCAGCAGCTTGGGGGCAGGCTCGAACACCGGGGAGCTGTTTTTT; cdr3_aa: CASSLGAGSNTGELFF
clone_size: -; v_call: TRBV5-6; j_call: TRBJ2-3; d_call: -; cdr3_nt: TGTGCCAGCAGCTTTTCCCCCTTCAGTGCAGATACGCAGTATTTT; cdr3_aa: CASSFSPFSADTQYF
clone_size: -; v_call: TRBV11-2; j_call: TRBJ2-3; d_call: -; cdr3_nt: TGTGCCAGCAGGATAGCAGGGTCCCCAGATACGCAGTATTTT; cdr3_aa: CASRIAGSPDTQYF
clone_size: -; v_call: TRBV9; j_call: TRBJ2-1; d_call: TRBD2; cdr3_nt: TGTGCCAGCAGCGGTCTAGCGGGGGGCCTGAATGAGCAGTTCTTC; cdr3_aa: CASSGLAGGLNEQFF
clone_size: -; v_call: TRBV19; j_call: TRBJ2-7; d_call: -; cdr3_nt: TGTGCCACCGGCCGGGGAGGAGGCGCCTACGAGCAGTACTTC; cdr3_aa: CATGRGGGAYEQYF
clone_size: -; v_call: TRBV4-3; j_call: TRBJ1-2; d_call: -; cdr3_nt: TGCGCCAGCAGCCAAGATTTAGGGGAGACGGTGGGGCTACGAGCCTTC; cdr3_aa: CASSQDLGETVGLRAF
clone_size: -; v_call: TRBV20-1; j_call: TRBJ1-2; d_call: -; cdr3_nt: TGCAGTGCTATCCCAAGGGACAAGAACTATGGCTACACCTTC; cdr3_aa: CSAIPRDKNYGYTF
clone_size: -; v_call: TRBV7-9; j_call: TRBJ1-1; d_call: -; cdr3_nt: TGTGCCAGCAGCAGATCAGGGAGGAACACTGAAGCTTTCTTT; cdr3_aa: CASSRSGRNTEAFF
clone_size: -; v_call: TRBV12-3/TRBV12-4; j_call: TRBJ2-5; d_call: TRBD2; cdr3_nt: TGTGCCAGCAGCGACAGGGGACTAGCGGCGGGGGAGACCCAGTACTTC; cdr3_aa: CASSDRGLAAGETQYF
clone_size: -; v_call: TRBV1; j_call: TRBJ2-1; d_call: -; cdr3_nt: TGCACCAGCAGCCAAATTACGTCGGGACCGTTAAATGAGCAGTTCTTC; cdr3_aa: CTSSQITSGPLNEQFF